Each of the 24 T cell receptor beta chains below was sequenced from the same sample in a study of T cell repertoires in cytomegalovirus infection. TCRdb re-analysed the reads in MiXCR, keeping a single row per CDR3 protein. The sample records under 600,000 distinct CDR3 sequences, about 15% being singletons. The sequenced sample was CD8+ T cells from PBMCs. These receptors were obtained from a human donor in good health (CMV status not recorded). Some clones in this sample may be carry-over from other donors' samples.

This clonotype was observed many times. The V call is TRBV9, the J call TRBJ2-5, with TRBD2 matching over 7 bases. V lost 2 bases, J lost 5 bases, and 12 bases stayed unmatched. The CDR3 is 16 amino acids. Germline V gene lookup returns CDR1 SGDLS and CDR2 YYNGEE. CDR3: CASSVYGGGLRETQYF. The CDR3 nucleotides are TGTGCCAGCAGCGTCTATGGCGGGGGTCTGAGGGAGACCCAGTACTTC.

The rearrangement links TRBV15 to TRBJ2-2; 12 bases line up with TRBD2. The CDR3 is 16 amino acids. Looked up from germline, CDR1 is LNHNV and CDR2 is YYDKDF (reference sequence). Losses at the gene ends were 5 bases for V and 5 bases for J; bases not matched to a gene: 6. The CDR3 DNA sequence: TGTGCCACCAGCGGGGCTACTAGCGGGGGGACCGGGGAGCTGTTTTTT. Translated: CATSGATSGGTGELFF.

V gene TRBV10-1 combines with J gene TRBJ2-7; 7 bases map to TRBD1. The CDR3 length is 14 residues. CDR1 and CDR2 (germline): WNHNN, SYGVQD (reference sequence). The J segment lost 5 bases and the V segment lost 3 bases, leaving 7 bases of the junction unmatched. The CDR3 reads CASSDLRGPNEQYF. CDR3 sequence (DNA): TGCGCCAGCAGTGACCTTAGGGGGCCCAACGAGCAGTACTTC.

V is TRBV27 and J is TRBJ2-7; D might be TRBD1 (6 bases). CDR3 length: 16 amino acids. Germline V gives CDR1 MNHEY, CDR2 SMNVEV (reference sequence). V dropped 8 bases and J dropped 2 bases, with 22 bases sitting between them. CDR3 bases: TGTGCCAGCCGAAAAAATGCCAGGGGAGCCCCCTACGAGCAGTACTTC. The encoded protein is CASRKNARGAPYEQYF.

Comment on this clonotype: It is likely a read error, because the conserved phenylalanine at the end of the CDR3 is missing. The chain joins TRBV2 to TRBJ2-7; no firm D call. The CDR3 loop spans 14 amino acids. Germline V gene lookup returns CDR1 SNHLY and CDR2 FYNNEI. Deletions cut 2 bases from V and 4 bases from J, with 12 bases between. The CDR3 bases are TGTGCCAGCAGTGAATTCGTAGAAGTGTACGAGCAGTACTTA. Translating gives CASSEFVEVYEQYL.

This clonotype was picked up a small number of times. V gene TRBV24-1 combines with J gene TRBJ2-1; no definite D call. Between the trimmed V and J ends, which lost 3 bases and 14 bases, there was a span of 10 bases. Germline lookup yields CDR1 KGHDR and CDR2 SFDVKD. CDR3 length: 11 amino acids. For the CDR3, the DNA is TGTGCCACCAGTGATGGAGCTAGGGAGTTCTTC. Translated, it gives CATSDGAREFF.

The sample holds one count of this clonotype. A read error may explain this, as a much larger clone is one base away. This chain joins TRBV27 and TRBJ2-2; 8 bases fit TRBD1. Germline-derived CDR1 and CDR2 are MNHEY and SMNVEV (reference sequence). This CDR3 region has 16 residues. CDR3 loop: CASRPLTGVNTGELLF. For the CDR3, the DNA is TGTGCCAGCAGACCCTTGACAGGGGTGAACACCGGGGAGCTGCTTTTT.

This clonotype was seen ten or more times. The chain links TRBV2 to TRBJ2-7; D possibly corresponds to TRBD2 (5 bases). In germline, CDR1 is SNHLY, CDR2 FYNNEI. The CDR3 covers 17 residues. V gave up 0 bases and J gave up 3 bases, with 18 bases separating them. In nucleotides, the CDR3 is TGTGCCAGCAGTGAAGCGGTCAAGGAGGCGAACTACTACGAGCAGTACTTC. Protein sequence: CASSEAVKEANYYEQYF.

This clonotype was counted at least ten times. V is TRBV7-9 and J is TRBJ2-3, with D possibly being TRBD2 (5 bases). Germline V gene data show CDR1 as SEHNR and CDR2 as FQNEAQ (reference sequence). The CDR3 length is 15 residues. Trimming cost V 0 bases and J 2 bases, with 9 bases left between them. DNA of the CDR3: TGTGCCAGCAGCTTAGCAGGCCGGGACACAGATACGCAGTATTTT. Its translation is CASSLAGRDTDTQYF.

This clonotype occurred a few times. V is TRBV6-5 and J is TRBJ2-7, with 9 positions matching TRBD2. The CDR3 has 16 residues. CDR1 MNHEY and CDR2 SVGAGI come from the germline V gene. V lost 0 bases, J lost 0 bases, and 3 bases stayed unmatched. The CDR3 bases are TGTGCCAGCAGTTACTCTCCTAGCGGGGACTCCTACGAGCAGTACTTC. This sequence encodes CASSYSPSGDSYEQYF.

This clonotype came up a few times. The V gene is TRBV20-1, the J gene TRBJ2-2; 8 bases are a match to TRBD2. This CDR3 contains 18 residues. From germline, CDR1 is DFQATT and CDR2 SNEGSKA (reference sequence). V lost 2 bases and J lost 0; bases outside the gene matches: 11. The CDR3 here is CSARSYGTRPTNTGELFF. CDR3 sequence (DNA): TGCAGTGCTAGATCATACGGGACTAGACCTACGAACACCGGGGAGCTGTTTTTT.

This clonotype was detected many times. The V gene is TRBV7-9, the J gene TRBJ2-2; D gene uncertain. Trimming pared 3 bases from V and 0 bases from J, leaving 8 bases between. Germline assignment: CDR1 SEHNR and CDR2 FQNEAQ (reference sequence). The CDR3 is made up of 15 amino acids. CDR3 in amino acids: CASSLERANTGELFF. DNA for the CDR3: TGTGCCAGCAGCTTGGAACGGGCGAACACCGGGGAGCTGTTTTTT.

In its sample, this clonotype was seen many times. The chain combines TRBV7-9 with TRBJ2-6; tentatively, D is TRBD1 (6 bases). Germline V lookup: CDR1 SEHNR, CDR2 FQNEAQ (reference sequence). The CDR3 spans 16 residues. Trimming took 0 bases from V and 1 from J, leaving 7 bases between them. This CDR3 reads CASSLAGASGANVLTF. CDR3 in DNA: TGTGCCAGCAGCTTAGCGGGGGCGTCTGGGGCCAACGTCCTGACTTTC.

With respect to this clonotype: The junction does not match germline at one end; this may be a read error. The V and J genes are TRBV7-9 and TRBJ1-5, with 10 bases aligning to TRBD1. The CDR3 is 19 residues long. Germline loops: CDR1 SEHNR, CDR2 FQNEAQ (reference sequence). The CDR3 reads CAGSCKTRQGAAGNQPQHF. The CDR3 DNA is TGTGCCGGCAGCTGTAAGACGAGACAGGGGGCGGCTGGCAATCAGCCGCAGCATTTT.

The chain has TRBV28 and TRBJ1-1; TRBD1 is a possible D gene (5 bases). The germline gives CDR1 MDHEN, CDR2 SYDVKM. Trimming pared 0 bases from V and 3 bases from J, leaving 5 bases between. The CDR3 loop spans 13 amino acids. The CDR3 reads CASSLWTDTEAFF. The DNA of the CDR3 is TGTGCCAGCAGTTTATGGACAGACACTGAAGCTTTCTTT.

The chain uses TRBV6-5 and TRBJ1-5, with 8 bases fitting TRBD1. V lost 10 bases to trimming and J lost 6 bases; unmatched junction nucleotides: 8. The germline CDR1 and CDR2 sequences are MNHEY and SVGAGI. The CDR3 consists of 13 residues. The CDR3: CATGQGTSQPQHF. Written as DNA, the CDR3 is TGTGCCACCGGACAGGGTACGAGTCAGCCCCAGCATTTT.

This chain links TRBV20-1 with TRBJ1-5; TRBD1 agrees at 8 bases. From germline, CDR1 is DFQATT and CDR2 SNEGSKA (reference sequence). V shed 5 bases, J shed 1 base, and the junction held 4 bases outside the gene matches. The CDR3 has 14 amino acids. The CDR3 spells CSAARTGSNQPQHF. The CDR3 DNA reads as TGCAGTGCTGCCCGGACAGGGAGCAATCAGCCCCAGCATTTT.

This clonotype was picked up many times. The chain joins TRBV6-6 to TRBJ2-5; the D is unclear. Trimming took off 0 bases at V and 5 bases at J, with 16 bases between the two ends. The CDR3 contains 16 residues. CDR1 is MNHNY and CDR2 is SVGAGI in the germline V gene (reference sequence). The chain's CDR3 is CASSYSGRTLAETQYF. CDR3 nucleotides: TGTGCCAGCAGTTACTCGGGCAGGACGTTGGCGGAGACCCAGTACTTC.

This clonotype was counted only a few times. The CDR3: CASSLRLREGPYEQYF. CDR3 sequence (DNA): TGTGCCAGCAGCTTGAGGTTGCGGGAGGGTCCTTACGAGCAGTACTTC. This chain connects TRBV5-5 to TRBJ2-7, with 9 nucleotides matching TRBD2. Germline V gene data show CDR1 as SGHKS and CDR2 as YYEKEE (reference sequence). CDR3 length: 16 amino acids. With 1 base clipped from V and 4 bases from J, the junction kept 9 bases outside the gene matches.

This clonotype was picked up many times. The CDR3 region has the DNA TGTGCCAGCAGTTTTAGGGCGGGTCTGATTAATCAGCCCCAGCATTTT. Amino acids: CASSFRAGLINQPQHF. The chain uses TRBV27 and TRBJ1-5; the D is unclear. Trimming pared 3 bases from V and 4 bases from J, leaving 16 bases between. Germline CDR1 MNHEY, CDR2 SMNVEV (reference sequence). The CDR3 covers 16 residues.

The CDR3, as DNA: TGTGCTAGTGGTCCTAGCGGGAGCACAGATACGCAGTATTTT. Encoded protein: CASGPSGSTDTQYF. The chain joins TRBV12-5 to TRBJ2-3, with 8 bases identical to TRBD2. The CDR3 sequence is 14 residues long. V lost 5 bases and J lost 0; bases outside the gene matches: 1. The germline V gene has CDR1 LGHNT and CDR2 FRNRAP. The full variable domain, its missing parts supplied by reference TRBV12-5 and TRBJ2-3, is DARVTQTPRHKVTEMGQEVTMRCQPILGHNTVFWYRQTMMQGLELLAYFRNRAPLDDSGMPKDRFSAEMPDATLATLKIQPSEPRDSAVYFCASGPSGSTDTQYFGPGTRLTVL.

This chain connects TRBV5-4 to TRBJ1-1; D gene unclear. Germline V CDR1 and CDR2: SGHNT, YYREEE (reference sequence). The CDR3 is 14 amino acids. The V end lost 2 bases, the J end lost 2 bases, and 10 bases lay between the germline ends. CDR3 residues: CASSFSDGNTEAFF. Written as DNA, the CDR3 is TGTGCCAGCAGCTTCTCGGACGGAAACACTGAAGCTTTCTTT.

As for this clonotype: Without the conserved terminal phenylalanine or tryptophan, this CDR3 likely stems from a read error. The rearrangement joins TRBV20-1 to TRBJ2-7; the D gene could be TRBD1 or TRBD2 (7 bases each). The CDR3 is 13 residues long. Germline V gene data show CDR1 as DFQATT and CDR2 as SNEGSKA (reference sequence). V lost 7 bases to trimming and J lost 3 bases, with 16 bases between them. The CDR3 region has the DNA TGCAGTGTTCAGGGGGGGGAGCTCTACGAGCAGTACTTA. As protein: CSVQGGELYEQYL.

This clonotype appeared many times. V gene TRBV25-1 combines with J gene TRBJ2-2; maybe TRBD1 (6 bases). In germline, CDR1 is MGHDK, CDR2 SYGVNS. CDR3 length equals 18 residues. Trimming removed 2 bases at V and 2 bases at J, with 18 bases between. CDR3 nucleotides: TGTGCCAGCAGTGAAATCCTGGACAGCCCATTTAACACCGGGGAGCTGTTTTTT. This translates into CASSEILDSPFNTGELFF.